This TCR beta chain was profiled in a study of human versus mouse CDR3 diversity and MHC coevolution. This CDR3 comprises 18 residues. CDR1 is SEHNR, CDR2 FQNEAQ, per germline (reference sequence). To note about this clone: What it recognizes is unknown.

Libraries were prepared by immunoSEQ multiplex PCR; TCRdb keeps only in-frame clonotypes and omits some of them. In the table there are 50,000 to 65,000 clones, over 90% of which are singletons. Study outcomes and limitations: By iCHAO1, human TCR beta clonotypes numbered approximately 1.6 million, the most.

This sequence was found in a person between 55 and 69 years old in good health. J is TRBJ2-5 and V is TRBV7-9; 10 positions match TRBD1. The J call may be faulty, since TRBJ2-7 better matches the DNA end. Sequenced sample: naive CD4+ T cells from blood. Subset described: CD45RO-negative CD62L-positive naive CD4 T cells. CDR3 sequence (DNA): TGTGCCAGCAGCTTTTGGTCCGGGACAGGGGAATTCGCCTACGAGCAGTACTTC. It yields the protein CASSFWSGTGEFAYEQYF.